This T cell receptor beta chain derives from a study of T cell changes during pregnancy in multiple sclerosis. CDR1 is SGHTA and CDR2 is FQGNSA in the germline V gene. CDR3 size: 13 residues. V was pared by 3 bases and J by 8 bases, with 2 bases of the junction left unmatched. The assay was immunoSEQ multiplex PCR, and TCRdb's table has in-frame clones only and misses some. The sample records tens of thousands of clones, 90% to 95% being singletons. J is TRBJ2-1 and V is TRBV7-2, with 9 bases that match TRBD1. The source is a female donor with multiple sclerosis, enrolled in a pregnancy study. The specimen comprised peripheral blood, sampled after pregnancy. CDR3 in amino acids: CASSFGQGYEQFF. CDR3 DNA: TGTGCCAGCAGCTTCGGACAGGGGTATGAGCAGTTCTTC.